The TCR beta chain under discussion was sequenced for a study of CD8+CD57+ T cells in acquired aplastic anemia. Turning to the study itself: Sorted CD4+ and CD8+ cells yielded DNA averaging approximately 3 ug.

Investigators profiled TCR beta VDJ and CDR3 from genomic DNA template. Each CDR3 protein is one row after TCRdb ran MiXCR on the reads. Among a few hundred thousand distinct CDR3 sequences, roughly 55% were seen once, and the ten largest hold over 25%. Per germline, CDR1 MGHRA and CDR2 YSYEKL. V dropped 0 bases and J dropped 6 bases, with 15 bases sitting between them. The CDR3 consists of 16 residues. Comments on this clonotype: The antigen remains undetermined.

Findings of the study overall: Levels of CD8+ Simpson's diversity were not significantly distinct in patients versus controls.

Specimen: sorted CD4+, CD8+, or CD8+CD57+ T cells (not recorded which) from PBMCs. This sequence was found in a human donor in good health. The rearrangement joins TRBV4-1 to TRBJ1-5; the D gene is possibly TRBD1 (5 bases). This CDR3 reads CASSQEGPTRGQPQHF. CDR3 coding DNA: TGCGCCAGCAGCCAAGAGGGACCGACCCGGGGTCAGCCCCAGCATTTT.